This TCR beta chain derives from a study of T cell repertoires in aging, cancer and after chemotherapy. Study-wide background: The whole study produced a dataset of around 8.4 million TCR reads.

The CDR3 totals 16 residues. Germline CDR1 is SQVTM and CDR2 is ANQGSEA. Trimming took 1 base from V and 5 from J, leaving 18 bases between them. TRB rearrangements spanning V, D and J were amplified using mixed TRB-A/B primers. TCRdb called the multiplex PCR reads again in MiXCR, with one record for every CDR3 protein. Of about 4,700 distinct CDR3 sequences in the sample, around two fifths were seen once. Turning to this clonotype: Being one base from a much bigger clone, this may be a read error.

TCR beta rearrangements were amplified from peripheral blood genomic DNA. The clonotype originates from a human donor with a blood cancer. The source material was blood. The chain links TRBV29-1 to TRBJ2-1, with a possible D match to TRBD1 (6 bases). CDR3 protein: CSVEGGRQGRDNEQFF. CDR3 DNA: TGCAGCGTTGAAGGGGGGCGGCAGGGCCGAGACAATGAGCAGTTCTTC.